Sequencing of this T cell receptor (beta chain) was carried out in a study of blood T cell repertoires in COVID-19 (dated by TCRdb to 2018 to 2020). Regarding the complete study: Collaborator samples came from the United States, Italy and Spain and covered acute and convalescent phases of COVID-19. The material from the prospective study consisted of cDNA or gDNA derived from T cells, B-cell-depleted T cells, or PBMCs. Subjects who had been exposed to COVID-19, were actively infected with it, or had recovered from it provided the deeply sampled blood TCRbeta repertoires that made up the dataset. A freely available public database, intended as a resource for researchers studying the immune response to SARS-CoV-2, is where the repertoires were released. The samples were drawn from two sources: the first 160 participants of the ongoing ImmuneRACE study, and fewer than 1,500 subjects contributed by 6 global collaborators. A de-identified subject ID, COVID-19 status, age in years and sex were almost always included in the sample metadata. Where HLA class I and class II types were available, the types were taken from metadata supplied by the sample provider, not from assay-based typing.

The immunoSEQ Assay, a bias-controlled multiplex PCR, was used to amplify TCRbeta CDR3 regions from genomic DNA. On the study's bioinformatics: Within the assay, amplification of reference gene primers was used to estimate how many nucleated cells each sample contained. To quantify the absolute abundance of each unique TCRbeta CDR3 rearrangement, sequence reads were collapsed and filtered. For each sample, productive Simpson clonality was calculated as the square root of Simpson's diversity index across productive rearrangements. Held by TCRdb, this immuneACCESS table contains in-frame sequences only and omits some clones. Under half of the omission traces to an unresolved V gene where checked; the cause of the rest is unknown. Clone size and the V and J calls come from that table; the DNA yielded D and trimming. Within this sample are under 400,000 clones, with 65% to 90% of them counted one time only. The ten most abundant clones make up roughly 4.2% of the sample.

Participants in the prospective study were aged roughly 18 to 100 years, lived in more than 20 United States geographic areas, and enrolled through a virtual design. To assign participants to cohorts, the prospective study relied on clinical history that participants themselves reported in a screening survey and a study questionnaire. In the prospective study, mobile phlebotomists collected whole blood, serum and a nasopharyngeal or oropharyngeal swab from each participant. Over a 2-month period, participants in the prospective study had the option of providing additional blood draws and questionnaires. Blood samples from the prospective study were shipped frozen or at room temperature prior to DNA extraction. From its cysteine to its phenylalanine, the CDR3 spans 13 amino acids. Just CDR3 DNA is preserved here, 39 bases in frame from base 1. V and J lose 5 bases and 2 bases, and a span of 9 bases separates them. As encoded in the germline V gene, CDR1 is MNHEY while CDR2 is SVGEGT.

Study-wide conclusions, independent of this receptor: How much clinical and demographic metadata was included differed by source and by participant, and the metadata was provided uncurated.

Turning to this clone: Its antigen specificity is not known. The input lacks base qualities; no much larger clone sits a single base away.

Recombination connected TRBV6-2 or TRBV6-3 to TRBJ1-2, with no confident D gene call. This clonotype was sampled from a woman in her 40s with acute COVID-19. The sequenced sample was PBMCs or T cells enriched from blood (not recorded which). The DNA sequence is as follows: TGTGCCAGCAGTCATCAGACAAACTATGGCTACACCTTC. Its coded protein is CASSHQTNYGYTF.